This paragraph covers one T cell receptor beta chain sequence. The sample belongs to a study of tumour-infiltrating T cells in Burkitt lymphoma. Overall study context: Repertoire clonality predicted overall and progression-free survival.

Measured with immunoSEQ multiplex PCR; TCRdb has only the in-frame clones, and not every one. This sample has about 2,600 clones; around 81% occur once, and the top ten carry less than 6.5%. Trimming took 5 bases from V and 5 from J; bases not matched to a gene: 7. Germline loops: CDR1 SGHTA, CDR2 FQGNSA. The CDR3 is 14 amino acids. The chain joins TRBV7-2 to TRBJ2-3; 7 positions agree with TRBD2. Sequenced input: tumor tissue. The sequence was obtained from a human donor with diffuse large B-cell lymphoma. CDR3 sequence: CASSAREGGDTQYF. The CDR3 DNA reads TGTGCCAGCAGCGCCAGGGAGGGTGGAGATACGCAGTATTTT.